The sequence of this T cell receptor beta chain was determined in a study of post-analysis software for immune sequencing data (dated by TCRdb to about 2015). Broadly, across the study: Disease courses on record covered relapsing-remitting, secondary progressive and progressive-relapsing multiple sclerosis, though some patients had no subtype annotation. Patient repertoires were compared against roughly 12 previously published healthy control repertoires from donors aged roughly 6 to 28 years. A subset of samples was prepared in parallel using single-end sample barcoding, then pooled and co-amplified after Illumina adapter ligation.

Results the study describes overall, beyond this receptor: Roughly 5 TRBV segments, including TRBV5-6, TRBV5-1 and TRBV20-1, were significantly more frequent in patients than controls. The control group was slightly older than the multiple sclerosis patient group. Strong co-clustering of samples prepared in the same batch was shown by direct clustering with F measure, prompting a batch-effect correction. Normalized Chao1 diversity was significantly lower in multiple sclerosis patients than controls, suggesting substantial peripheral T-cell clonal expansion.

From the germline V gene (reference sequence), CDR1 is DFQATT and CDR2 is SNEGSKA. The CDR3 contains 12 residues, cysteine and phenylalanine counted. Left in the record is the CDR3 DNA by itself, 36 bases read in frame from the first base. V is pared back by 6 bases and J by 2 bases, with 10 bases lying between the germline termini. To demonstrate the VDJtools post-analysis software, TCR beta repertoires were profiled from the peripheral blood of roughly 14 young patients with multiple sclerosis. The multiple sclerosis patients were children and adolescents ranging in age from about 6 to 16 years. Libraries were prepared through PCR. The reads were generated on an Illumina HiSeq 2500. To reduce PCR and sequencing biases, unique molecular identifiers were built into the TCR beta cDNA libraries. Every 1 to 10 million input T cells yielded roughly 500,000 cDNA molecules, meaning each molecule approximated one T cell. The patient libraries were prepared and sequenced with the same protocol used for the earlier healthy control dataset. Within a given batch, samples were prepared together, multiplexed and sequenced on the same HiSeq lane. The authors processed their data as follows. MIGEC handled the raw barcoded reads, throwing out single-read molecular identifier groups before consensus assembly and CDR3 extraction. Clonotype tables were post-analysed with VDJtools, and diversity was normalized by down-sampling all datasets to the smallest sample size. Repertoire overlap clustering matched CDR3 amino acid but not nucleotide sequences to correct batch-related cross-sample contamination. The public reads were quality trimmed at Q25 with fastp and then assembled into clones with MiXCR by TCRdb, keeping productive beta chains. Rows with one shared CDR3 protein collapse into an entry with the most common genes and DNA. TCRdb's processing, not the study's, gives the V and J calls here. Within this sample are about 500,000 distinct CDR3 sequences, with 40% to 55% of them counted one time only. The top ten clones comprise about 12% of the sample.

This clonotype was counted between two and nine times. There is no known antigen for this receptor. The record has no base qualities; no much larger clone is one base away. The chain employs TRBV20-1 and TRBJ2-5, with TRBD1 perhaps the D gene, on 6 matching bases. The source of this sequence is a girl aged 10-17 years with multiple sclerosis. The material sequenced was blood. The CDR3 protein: CSALGQQETQYF. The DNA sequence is TGCAGTGCCCTCGGACAGCAAGAGACCCAGTACTTC.